A single sample is the source of the 15 T cell receptor beta chains below, sequenced in a study of Tregs in tolerant kidney transplant recipients. No antigen has been assigned to these receptors. Generated by immunoSEQ multiplex PCR, the TCRdb table keeps only in-frame clones and is missing some. Here the sample spans 1,500 to 2,000 clones, around half being singletons. Sequencing was performed on Tregs from blood cultured with allogeneic cells. The receptors stem from a human donor in good health.

The table lists this clone with a few counts. The chain carries TRBV6-5 and TRBJ1-2; D is possibly TRBD1 (6 bases). The CDR3 spans 14 residues. Deletions cut 0 bases from V and 4 bases from J, with 9 bases between. Germline V lookup: CDR1 MNHEY, CDR2 SVGAGI. The CDR3 DNA reads as TGTGCCAGCAGTTACTCCGGACAGATCTATGGCTACACCTTC. Encoded protein: CASSYSGQIYGYTF.

As concerns this clone: Germline and junction disagree at one end, which may indicate a read error. J is TRBJ2-7 and V is TRBV7-6; TRBD2 is a possible D gene (6 bases). Per the germline V gene, CDR1 is SGHVS and CDR2 is FNYEAQ. This CDR3 region has 12 residues. The CDR3 bases are TGTGCCAGCAGCTTAGGTGGAGGGGAGCAGCACTTC. As protein: CASSLGGGEQHF.

This clone was detected only once. The rearrangement uses TRBV7-6 and TRBJ1-1; unclear D gene. The CDR3 extends over 15 amino acids. Germline V gene data show CDR1 as SGHVS and CDR2 as FNYEAQ. V was cut by 4 bases and J by 5 bases, with 17 bases left in between. The CDR3 sequence: CASSYQTGLGTEAFF. CDR3 DNA sequence: TGTGCCAGCAGCTACCAGACGGGGTTAGGGACTGAAGCTTTCTTT.

This chain joins TRBV6-6 and TRBJ2-3; weak D call: TRBD1 (5 bases). This CDR3 has 13 amino acids. V lost 6 bases and J lost 6, with 13 bases in between. CDR1 MNHNY and CDR2 SVGAGI come from the germline V gene (reference sequence). CDR3 DNA sequence: TGTGCCAGCAGCCCGCCGCCAGGGGATACGCAGTATTTT. Its translation: CASSPPPGDTQYF.

There are a few counts of this clone. V gene TRBV11-3 combines with J gene TRBJ1-1; D not resolved. With 1 base removed from V and 0 bases from J, the gap between germline ends came to 3 bases. The CDR3 is made up of 13 amino acids. Per germline, CDR1 SGHNT and CDR2 YENEEA. The CDR3 sequence: CASSLGLNTEAFF. The DNA for the CDR3 is TGTGCCAGCAGCTTAGGGTTGAACACTGAAGCTTTCTTT.

The J gene is TRBJ1-2, the V gene TRBV6-6; D is uncertain. The CDR3 extends over 14 amino acids. Germline V lookup: CDR1 MNHNY, CDR2 SVGAGI (reference sequence). V lost 3 bases and J 3 bases, leaving 11 bases between the germline ends. The DNA for the CDR3 is TGTGCCAGCAGTTATCAAGACGGACACTATGGCTACACCTTC. Its protein is CASSYQDGHYGYTF.

This clone appeared once. V is TRBV2 and J is TRBJ2-3; D remains unclear. Trimming took off 3 bases at V and 4 bases at J, with 5 bases between the two ends. Looked up from germline, CDR1 is SNHLY and CDR2 is FYNNEI. This CDR3 has 12 amino acids. The CDR3, as DNA: TGTGCCAGCAGTGATCGGTCAGATACGCAGTATTTT. Translated: CASSDRSDTQYF.

This clone showed up just a few times. The chain employs TRBV5-6 and TRBJ1-2; D not resolved. The V end was cut by 5 bases, the J end by 2 bases, with 16 bases between. The CDR3 has 15 residues. The germline gives CDR1 SGHDT, CDR2 YYEEEE. CDR3 sequence (DNA): TGTGCCAGCAGTCCTAGCGGGAAAGCGAACTATGGCTACACCTTC. Translating it yields CASSPSGKANYGYTF.

The chain has TRBV6-1 and TRBJ2-7, with D unclear. Germline V gene data show CDR1 as MNHNS and CDR2 as SASEGT. This CDR3 spans 15 amino acids. The V and J ends lost 7 bases and 0 bases respectively, with 16 bases between them. In DNA, the CDR3 is TGTGCCAGCATCTTAAATGGTGGTGACTCCTACGAGCAGTACTTC. This gives the protein CASILNGGDSYEQYF.

This sequence joins TRBV11-3 and TRBJ2-1, with 9 bases lining up with TRBD2. J was trimmed by 3 bases and V by 3 bases; bases with no gene match: 3. Germline CDR1 is SGHNT and CDR2 is YENEEA. This CDR3 has 15 amino acids. In DNA form, the CDR3 reads TGTGCCAGCAGCTTCGGCGGGAGGGGCTACAATGAGCAGTTCTTC. The encoded protein is CASSFGGRGYNEQFF. Combining the CDR3 with reference TRBV11-3 and TRBJ2-1 gives the whole variable domain EAGVVQSPRYKIIEKKQPVAFWCNPISGHNTLYWYLQNLGQGPELLIRYENEEAVDDSQLPKDRFSAERLKGVDSTLKIQPAELGDSAVYLCASSFGGRGYNEQFFGPGTRLTVL.

The J gene is TRBJ1-2, the V gene TRBV6-5; D not certain. This CDR3 has 15 residues. V lost 5 bases, J lost 3 bases, and 16 bases lay in between. CDR1 and CDR2 (germline): MNHEY, SVGAGI. This chain's CDR3 is CASSRHLPKDYGYTF. The CDR3 nucleotides read TGTGCCAGCAGTCGACACTTACCAAAGGACTATGGCTACACCTTC.

This rearrangement joins TRBV4-3 to TRBJ2-3; 11 bases fit TRBD2. The CDR3 loop spans 18 amino acids. With 0 bases clipped from V and 0 bases from J, the junction kept 5 bases outside the gene matches. CDR1 and CDR2 from the germline V gene are LGHNA and YSLEER. In DNA form, the CDR3 reads TGCGCCAGCAGCCAAGACTGGGGACTAGCGGCTAGCACAGATACGCAGTATTTT. Amino acid sequence: CASSQDWGLAASTDTQYF.

This clone was seen a few times. The chain employs TRBV11-1 and TRBJ2-7, with D possibly called TRBD1 or TRBD2 (5 bases each). Per germline, CDR1 SGHAT and CDR2 FQDESV (reference sequence). Between the trimmed V and J ends, which lost 3 bases and 5 bases, there was a span of 17 bases. The CDR3 runs to 15 residues. The chain's CDR3 is CASSLGPRVGDEQYF. CDR3 in DNA: TGTGCCAGCAGCTTGGGACCGAGAGTGGGCGACGAGCAGTACTTC.

V usage is TRBV9 and J usage is TRBJ1-2; D is uncertain. Trimming removed 2 bases from V and 1 base from J, with 6 bases in between. The CDR3 is made up of 13 amino acids. CDR1 and CDR2 (germline): SGDLS, YYNGEE. In DNA form, the CDR3 reads TGTGCCAGCAGCGTCGAAGTTAACTATGGCTACACCTTC. Translating it yields CASSVEVNYGYTF.

By frequency in the sample, this clone is medium-sized. The chain uses TRBV5-1 and TRBJ1-2; 7 nucleotides line up with TRBD1. CDR1 is SGHRS, CDR2 YFSETQ, per germline. Unmatched junction bases numbered 8, after V lost 4 bases and J lost 5 bases. There are 14 residues in the CDR3. The CDR3 DNA is TGCGCCAGCAGCCCCGACAGGGAGTGGTATGGCTACACCTTC. This gives the protein CASSPDREWYGYTF.